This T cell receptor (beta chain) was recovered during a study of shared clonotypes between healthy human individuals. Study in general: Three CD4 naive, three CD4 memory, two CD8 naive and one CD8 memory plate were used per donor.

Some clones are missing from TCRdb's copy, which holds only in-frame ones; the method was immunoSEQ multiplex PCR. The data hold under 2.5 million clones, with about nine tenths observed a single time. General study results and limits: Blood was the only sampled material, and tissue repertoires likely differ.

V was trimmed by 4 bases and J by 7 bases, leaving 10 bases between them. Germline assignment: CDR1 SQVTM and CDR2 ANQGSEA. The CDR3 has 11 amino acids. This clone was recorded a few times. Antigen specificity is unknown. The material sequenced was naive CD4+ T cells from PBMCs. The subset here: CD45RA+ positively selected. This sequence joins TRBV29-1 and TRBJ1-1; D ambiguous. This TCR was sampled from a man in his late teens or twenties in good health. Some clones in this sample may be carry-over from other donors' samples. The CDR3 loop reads CSVGRAGEAFF. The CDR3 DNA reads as TGCAGCGTTGGGAGGGCGGGTGAAGCTTTCTTT.